The 6 T cell receptor beta chains reported below all come from one sample, sequenced in a study of T cell repertoires in cytomegalovirus infection. MiXCR was run by TCRdb on the reads, yielding one entry per CDR3 protein. This repertoire shows under 500,000 distinct CDR3 sequences, 40% to 50% found once; its top ten account for 43%. Antigen specificity for these receptors is unknown. The specimen was cultured PBMCs, collected from culture after CMV antigen stimulation. The receptors were gathered from a human donor in good health (CMV status not recorded). Some clones in this sample may be carry-over from other donors' samples.

The CDR3 reads CASSLNRDRGYEQYF. The CDR3 DNA is TGTGCCAGCAGCTTAAACCGGGACAGGGGCTACGAGCAGTACTTC. The V gene is TRBV11-3, the J gene TRBJ2-7, with TRBD1 identical over 10 bases. The J segment lost 3 bases and the V segment lost 2 bases, leaving 4 bases of the junction unmatched. This CDR3 is built from 15 residues. The germline gives CDR1 SGHNT, CDR2 YENEEA.

The V gene is TRBV6-5, the J gene TRBJ2-4, with 8 positions matching TRBD1. CDR1 and CDR2 (germline): MNHEY, SVGAGI. The CDR3 consists of 14 residues. J was trimmed by 6 bases and V by 5 bases; bases with no gene match: 6. In DNA, the CDR3 is TGTGCCAGCAGTCCACAGGGGGGAAGAAACATTCAGTACTTC. It codes for CASSPQGGRNIQYF.

The gene calls are TRBV12-3 or TRBV12-4 and TRBJ2-4; D gene unclear. Trimming took off 6 bases at V and 2 bases at J, with 8 bases between the two ends. The CDR3 is made up of 13 amino acids. For the CDR3, the DNA is TGTGCCAGCAGACACAGCTCCAAAAACATTCAGTACTTC. It encodes CASRHSSKNIQYF.

V and J are TRBV19 and TRBJ2-1; D is undetermined. This CDR3 has 13 amino acids. In germline, CDR1 is LNHDA, CDR2 SQIVND (reference sequence). V lost 5 bases and J lost 0, with 5 bases in between. The CDR3 DNA is TGTGCCAGTAGTCGTATCTCCTACAATGAGCAGTTCTTC. Translation gives CASSRISYNEQFF.

This clonotype was seen a few times. DNA of the CDR3: TGTGCCAGCAGATCAGGCGGGAGCGGGCGCGAGCAGTACTTC. It yields the protein CASRSGGSGREQYF. V usage is TRBV12-3 or TRBV12-4 and J usage is TRBJ2-7; 7 nucleotides line up with TRBD2. The CDR3 runs 14 residues. The junction had 11 bases not matched to a gene; V was cut back by 6 bases and J by 6 bases.

This clonotype was found once. CDR3 loop: CATTTGRETQYF. DNA of the CDR3: TGTGCCACGACCACAGGGAGAGAGACCCAGTACTTC. The genes are TRBV6-1 and TRBJ2-5; possibly TRBD1 for D (6 bases). The CDR3 runs to 12 residues. Germline V CDR1 and CDR2: MNHNS, SASEGT. The ends were cut back, 10 bases at V and 4 bases at J, with 13 bases in the middle.